The 9 T cell receptor beta chains presented below share a single source sample, sequenced in a study of blood T cell repertoires in COVID-19. The method was immunoSEQ multiplex PCR; TCRdb's version includes in-frame clones alone and lacks a portion of them. This sample has around 320,000 clones, with around 91% found just once. Input material: PBMCs or T cells enriched from blood (not recorded which). Every receptor here comes from a woman aged 18 to 35 with acute COVID-19.

This clone has just one count. In DNA form, the CDR3 reads TGTGCCAGCAGCTTCGGGACAGGGTTGTTAAATGAGCAGTTCTTC. It codes for CASSFGTGLLNEQFF. V gene TRBV7-2 combines with J gene TRBJ2-1, with 9 bases fitting TRBD1. V shed 3 bases, J shed 7 bases, and the junction held 7 bases outside the gene matches. The CDR3 runs 15 residues. Per the germline V gene, CDR1 is SGHTA and CDR2 is FQGNSA.

This clone was detected only a few times. This chain connects TRBV27 to TRBJ1-2, with 8 bases identical to TRBD1. CDR3 length: 15 residues. CDR1 is MNHEY and CDR2 is SMNVEV in the germline V gene (reference sequence). With 6 bases clipped from V and 0 bases from J, the junction kept 6 bases outside the gene matches. CDR3 sequence reads: CASSRQGSTNYGYTF. Here the CDR3 DNA reads TGTGCCAGCAGCAGACAGGGGTCGACTAACTATGGCTACACCTTC.

This clone has just a few counts. This chain connects TRBV7-2 to TRBJ2-7; TRBD2 matches 7 bases. Germline CDR1 reads SGHTA; CDR2 reads FQGNSA. Germline trimming cut 2 bases from V and 2 bases from J; bases unmatched to any gene: 6. The CDR3 is made up of 15 amino acids. The CDR3, as DNA: TGTGCCAGCAGCTTAAGGAGCGGGGAGGCCTACGAGCAGTACTTC. Its protein product is CASSLRSGEAYEQYF.

The gene calls are TRBV19 and TRBJ2-1, with TRBD2 matching over 8 bases. This CDR3 contains 12 residues. The ends lost 5 bases at V and 10 bases at J; junction bases unmatched: 4. Germline V lookup: CDR1 LNHDA, CDR2 SQIVND (reference sequence). CDR3 protein: CASSFSSGEQFF. CDR3 coding DNA: TGTGCCAGTAGTTTTTCTAGCGGGGAGCAGTTCTTC.

The chain employs TRBV10-1 and TRBJ2-3; 10 nucleotides agree with TRBD2. V shed 0 bases and J 4 bases; nucleotides not matched to a gene: 1. Germline V gene sequence: CDR1 WNHNN, CDR2 SYGVQD (reference sequence). This CDR3 is built from 15 residues. The chain's CDR3 is CASSESLAGADTQYF. CDR3 DNA sequence: TGCGCCAGCAGTGAGTCTCTAGCGGGAGCAGATACGCAGTATTTT.

This sequence joins TRBV6-5 and TRBJ2-5, with a weak D call TRBD1 (6 bases). This CDR3 contains 16 residues. V dropped 4 bases and J dropped 3 bases, with 18 bases sitting between them. Germline-derived CDR1 and CDR2 are MNHEY and SVGAGI. For the CDR3, the DNA is TGTGCCAGCAGTTCCATCGTGGGACATAAAAAAGAGACCCAGTACTTC. Residues: CASSSIVGHKKETQYF.

For this clone: The sample has other DNA sequences that encode this CDR3 too. The chain joins TRBV5-1 to TRBJ2-7; 7 bases are shared with TRBD1. Germline loops: CDR1 SGHRS, CDR2 YFSETQ. Unmatched junction bases numbered 4, after V lost 0 bases and J lost 4 bases. The length of the CDR3 is 14 residues. CDR3 region: CASSLGQGRYEQYF. CDR3 DNA sequence: TGCGCCAGCAGCTTGGGACAGGGAAGGTACGAGCAGTACTTC.

This clone turned up a few times. The V gene is TRBV24-1, the J gene TRBJ2-1; the D gene is possibly TRBD1 (6 bases). The length of the CDR3 is 16 residues. Germline assignment: CDR1 KGHDR and CDR2 SFDVKD. V lost 5 bases and J 0 bases, leaving 13 bases between the germline ends. CDR3 in amino acids: CATSGRQDSSYNEQFF. For the CDR3, the DNA is TGTGCCACCAGTGGGCGACAGGATTCCTCCTACAATGAGCAGTTCTTC.

The chain carries TRBV19 and TRBJ1-5; D is perhaps TRBD1 (5 bases). Per germline, CDR1 LNHDA and CDR2 SQIVND (reference sequence). V lost 3 bases and J lost 2, with 8 bases in between. There are 14 residues in the CDR3. The CDR3 loop is CASSMQGGNQPQHF. CDR3 nucleotide sequence: TGTGCCAGTAGTATGCAGGGTGGCAATCAGCCCCAGCATTTT.